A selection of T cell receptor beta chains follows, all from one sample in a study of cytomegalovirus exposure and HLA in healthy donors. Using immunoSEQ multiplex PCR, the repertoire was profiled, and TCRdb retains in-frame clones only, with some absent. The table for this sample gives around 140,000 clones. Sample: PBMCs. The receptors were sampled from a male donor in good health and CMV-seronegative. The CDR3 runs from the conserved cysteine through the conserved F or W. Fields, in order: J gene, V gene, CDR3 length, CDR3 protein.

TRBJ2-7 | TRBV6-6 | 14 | CASSYSGVSYEQYF
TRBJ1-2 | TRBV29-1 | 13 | CSVETGTVNGYTF
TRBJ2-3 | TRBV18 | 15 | CASSSRGGRTDTQYF
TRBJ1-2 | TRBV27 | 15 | CASSLHDSIGYGYTF
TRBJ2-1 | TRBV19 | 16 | CASNRGSGRFGNEQFF
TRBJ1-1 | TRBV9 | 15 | CASSVATVGNTEAFF
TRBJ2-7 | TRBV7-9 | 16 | CASSLSAGVPPHEQYF
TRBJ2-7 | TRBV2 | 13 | CASSVLASYEQYF
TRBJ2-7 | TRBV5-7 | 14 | CASSLCRLLYEQYF
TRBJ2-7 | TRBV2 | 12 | CASGAGGLEQYF
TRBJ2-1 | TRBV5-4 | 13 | CATHSGRAGEQFF
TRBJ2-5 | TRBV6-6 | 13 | CASRQGARETQYF
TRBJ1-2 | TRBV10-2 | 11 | CASSEGDGYTF
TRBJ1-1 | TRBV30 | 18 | CAWSRTTNRDRGNTEAFF
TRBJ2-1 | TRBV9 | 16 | CASSVGLAMAYNEQFF
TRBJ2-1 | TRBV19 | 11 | CASSVRGEQFF
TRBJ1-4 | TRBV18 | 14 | CASSPETGIEKLFF
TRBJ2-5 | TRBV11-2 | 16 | CASSLVTSGTQETQYF
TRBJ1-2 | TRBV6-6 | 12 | CATSYVDYGYTF
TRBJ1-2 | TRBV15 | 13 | CATSRDRAGGYTF
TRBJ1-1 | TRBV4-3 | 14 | CASSLHSGSTEAFF
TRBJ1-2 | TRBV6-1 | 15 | CASSVPTSTGRGYTF
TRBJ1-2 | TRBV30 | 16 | CAWSGPSVGGNYGYTF
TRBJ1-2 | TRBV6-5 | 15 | CASTSSGTGGTSYTF
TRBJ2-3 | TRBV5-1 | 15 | CASSLGLAVTDTQYF
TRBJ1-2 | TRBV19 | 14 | CASRTGTGYYGYTF